This T cell receptor (beta chain) was recovered during a study of a mutant IDH1 vaccine in newly diagnosed glioma. Study-wide context: Beginning 4-6 weeks after radiotherapy alone, or with temozolomide cycles, vaccination took place. Receipt of radiotherapy, temozolomide, or both preceded the study, and most received both.

The germline V gene has CDR1 PRHDT and CDR2 FYEKMQ (reference sequence). The CDR3 has 15 amino acids. V shed 0 bases and J shed 5 bases, with 13 bases lying between them. Study-wide points: Immune responses arising from the vaccine appeared in approximately 92% of patients. Among top peripheral T cell clonotypes, changes seemed unrelated to pseudoprogression.

Assay used: immunoSEQ multiplex PCR; TCRdb lists only in-frame clones, some missing. The sample consists of about 21,000 clones, roughly 91% of them appearing once. A word on this clone: What it binds is not known.

The sample's time point: week 11, during vaccination. What each vaccine dose contained was 300 ug of mutant IDH1 20-mer peptide, accompanied by topical imiquimod. The sequences come from PBMCs, collected from a glioma patient whose treatment included an IDH1 peptide vaccine. This receptor was obtained from a woman aged 40 to 50 with glioma. The chain combines TRBV13 with TRBJ1-1, with D maybe TRBD1 (5 bases). CDR3 coding DNA: TGTGCCAGCAGCTTAGGCGGAGGGCGGGGGACTGAAGCTTTCTTT. It is translated as CASSLGGGRGTEAFF. The whole variable domain, remainder taken from reference TRBV13 and TRBJ1-1, is AAGVIQSPRHLIKEKRETATLKCYPIPRHDTVYWYQQGPGQDPQFLISFYEKMQSDKGSIPDRFSAQQFSDYHSELNMSSLELGDSALYFCASSLGGGRGTEAFFGQGTRLTVV.